This paragraph reports one T cell receptor (beta chain). This specimen comes from a study of blood T cell repertoires in COVID-19. Study-wide context: Some COVID-19 samples were acute and others convalescent; all came from the United States, Italy and Spain. T cells, B-cell-depleted T cells, or PBMCs supplied cDNA or gDNA.

Clones were sequenced by immunoSEQ multiplex PCR, and TCRdb holds only the in-frame ones, with some missing. The sample lists some 200,000 clones; approximately 91% were seen once. Germline CDR1 is MNHEY and CDR2 is SVGAGI. The J segment lost 4 bases and the V segment lost 6 bases, leaving 7 bases of the junction unmatched. The CDR3 length is 15 residues. The material sequenced was peripheral blood. This sequence originates from a man aged 45-65 years with COVID-19, enrolled during active disease. This chain links TRBV6-5 with TRBJ2-1, with 9 bases matching TRBD1. The CDR3 spells CASSPGQGSYNEQFF. CDR3 nucleotide sequence: TGTGCCAGCAGCCCGGGACAGGGATCATACAATGAGCAGTTCTTC.